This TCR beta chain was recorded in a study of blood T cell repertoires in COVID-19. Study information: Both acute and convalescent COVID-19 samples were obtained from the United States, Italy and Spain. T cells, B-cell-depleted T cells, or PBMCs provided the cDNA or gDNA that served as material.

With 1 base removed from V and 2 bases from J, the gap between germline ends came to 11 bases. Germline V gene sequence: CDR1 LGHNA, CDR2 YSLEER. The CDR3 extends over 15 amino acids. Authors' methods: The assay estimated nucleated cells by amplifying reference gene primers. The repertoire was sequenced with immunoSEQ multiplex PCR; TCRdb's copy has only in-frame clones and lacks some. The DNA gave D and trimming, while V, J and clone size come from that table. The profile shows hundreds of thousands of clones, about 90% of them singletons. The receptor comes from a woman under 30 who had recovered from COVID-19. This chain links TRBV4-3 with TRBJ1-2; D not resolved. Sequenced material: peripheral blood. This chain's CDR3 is CASSQGLGVNYGYTF. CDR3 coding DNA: TGCGCCAGCAGCCAAGGCCTCGGGGTCAACTATGGCTACACCTTC.